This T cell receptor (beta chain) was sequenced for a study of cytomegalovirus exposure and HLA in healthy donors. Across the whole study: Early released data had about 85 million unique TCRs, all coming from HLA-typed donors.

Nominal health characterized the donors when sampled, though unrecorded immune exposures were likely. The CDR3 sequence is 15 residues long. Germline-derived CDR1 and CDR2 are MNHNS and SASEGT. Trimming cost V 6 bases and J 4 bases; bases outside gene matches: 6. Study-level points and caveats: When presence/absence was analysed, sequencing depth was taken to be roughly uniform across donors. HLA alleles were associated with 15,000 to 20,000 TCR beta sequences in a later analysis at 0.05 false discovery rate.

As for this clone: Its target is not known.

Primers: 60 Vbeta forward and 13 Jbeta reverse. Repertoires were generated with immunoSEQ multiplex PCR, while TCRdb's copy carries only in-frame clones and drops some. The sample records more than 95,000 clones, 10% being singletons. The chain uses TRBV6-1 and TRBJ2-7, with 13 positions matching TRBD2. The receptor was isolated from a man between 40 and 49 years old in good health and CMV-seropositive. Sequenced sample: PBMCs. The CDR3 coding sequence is TGTGCCAGCAGAGCTACTAGCGGGAGGGATTACGAGCAGTACTTC. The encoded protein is CASRATSGRDYEQYF.